The clone carrying this TCR beta chain was found a few times. V shed 1 base, J shed 6 bases, and the junction held 5 bases outside the gene matches. The germline CDR1 and CDR2 sequences are SGHTA and FQGNSA. CDR3 length: 15 amino acids. This sample is part of a study of early T cells in non-severe SARS-CoV-2 infection. Using its own MiXCR run on the 5' RACE reads, TCRdb lists one record per CDR3 protein. The sample has tens of thousands of distinct CDR3 sequences; over 9.5% are singletons. The J gene is TRBJ2-7, the V gene TRBV7-2; TRBD2 matches 11 bases. The specimen was whole blood, collected at baseline. This TCR derives from an adult who was a healthcare worker with PCR-confirmed SARS-CoV-2 infection or an uninfected control (not recorded which). CDR3 region: CASSLGSGRGGEQYF. In DNA form, the CDR3 reads TGTGCCAGCAGCTTAGGTAGCGGGAGGGGTGGCGAGCAGTACTTC.